Sequencing of this TCR beta chain was carried out in a study of blood T cell repertoires in COVID-19. Data came from immunoSEQ multiplex PCR; TCRdb stores just in-frame clones and leaves some out. The repertoire consists of tens of thousands of clones, with roughly 91% occurring once and the leading ten covering over 11%. Germline CDR1 is LNHNV and CDR2 is YYDKDF (reference sequence). V was trimmed by 0 bases and J by 6 bases, leaving 9 bases between them. CDR3 length equals 14 residues. The rearrangement joins TRBV15 to TRBJ2-1; TRBD2 is a possible D gene (6 bases). Sequenced input: peripheral blood. The receptor's source is an older man with active or convalescent COVID-19. The CDR3 DNA sequence: TGTGCCACCAGCAGAGATACCGGGAGCAATGAGCAGTTCTTC. This sequence encodes CATSRDTGSNEQFF.